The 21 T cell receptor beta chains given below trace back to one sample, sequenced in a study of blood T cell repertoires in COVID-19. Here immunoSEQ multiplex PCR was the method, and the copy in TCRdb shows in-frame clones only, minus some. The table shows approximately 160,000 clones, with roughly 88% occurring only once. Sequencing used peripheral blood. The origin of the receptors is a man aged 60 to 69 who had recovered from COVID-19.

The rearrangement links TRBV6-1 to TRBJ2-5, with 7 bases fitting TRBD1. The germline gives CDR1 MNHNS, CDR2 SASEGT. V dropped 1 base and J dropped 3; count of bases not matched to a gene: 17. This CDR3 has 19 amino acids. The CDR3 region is CASSEGPLTQGGLKETQYF. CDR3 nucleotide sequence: TGTGCCAGCAGTGAAGGGCCGCTGACCCAAGGGGGCTTAAAAGAGACCCAGTACTTC.

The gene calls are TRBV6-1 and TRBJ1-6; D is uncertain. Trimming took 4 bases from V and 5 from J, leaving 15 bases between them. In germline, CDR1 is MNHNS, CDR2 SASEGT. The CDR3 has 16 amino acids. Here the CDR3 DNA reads TGTGCCAGCAGTGCGTCCGGGGTGGTGGATAATTCACCCCTCCACTTT. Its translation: CASSASGVVDNSPLHF.

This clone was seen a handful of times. CDR3 in DNA: TGCAGCGTTGATAATCAGGGATTGAACACTGAAGCTTTCTTT. Protein product: CSVDNQGLNTEAFF. V gene TRBV29-1 combines with J gene TRBJ1-1; possibly TRBD1 for D (5 bases). Trimming took 3 bases from V and 0 from J, leaving 11 bases between them. The CDR3 is made up of 14 amino acids. Germline V gene data show CDR1 as SQVTM and CDR2 as ANQGSEA.

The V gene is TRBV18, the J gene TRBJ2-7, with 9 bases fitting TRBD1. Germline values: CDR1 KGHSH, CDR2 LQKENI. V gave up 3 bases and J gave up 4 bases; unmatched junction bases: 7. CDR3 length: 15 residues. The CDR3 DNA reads TGTGCCAGCTCACCCTACTCGGACAGGGGTTACGAGCAGTACTTC. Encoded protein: CASSPYSDRGYEQYF.

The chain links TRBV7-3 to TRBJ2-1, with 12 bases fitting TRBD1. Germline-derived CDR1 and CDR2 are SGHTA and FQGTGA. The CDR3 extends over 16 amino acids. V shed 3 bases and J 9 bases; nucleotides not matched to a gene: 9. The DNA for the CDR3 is TGTGCCAGCAGCTTTAAAGGGACAGGGGGCATAAGTGAGCAGTTCTTC. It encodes CASSFKGTGGISEQFF.

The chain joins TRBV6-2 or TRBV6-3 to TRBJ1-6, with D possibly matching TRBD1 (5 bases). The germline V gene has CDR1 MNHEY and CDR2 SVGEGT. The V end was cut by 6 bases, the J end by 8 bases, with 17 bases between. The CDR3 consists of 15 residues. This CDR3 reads CASSHGTALDSPLHF. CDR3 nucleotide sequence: TGTGCCAGCAGCCACGGGACTGCGCTAGATTCACCCCTCCACTTT.

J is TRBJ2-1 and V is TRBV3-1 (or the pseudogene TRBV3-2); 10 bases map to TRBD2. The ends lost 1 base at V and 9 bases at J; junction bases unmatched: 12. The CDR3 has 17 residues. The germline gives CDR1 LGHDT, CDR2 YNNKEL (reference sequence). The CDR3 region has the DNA TGTGCCAGCAGCCAAGGAGGGGGGGGGACTAGCGTTTCTGAGCAGTTCTTC. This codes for CASSQGGGGTSVSEQFF.

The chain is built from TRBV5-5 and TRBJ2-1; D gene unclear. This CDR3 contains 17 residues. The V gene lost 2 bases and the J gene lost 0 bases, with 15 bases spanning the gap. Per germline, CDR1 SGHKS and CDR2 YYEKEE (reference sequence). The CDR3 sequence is CASSFLPTAASYNEQFF. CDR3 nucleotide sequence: TGTGCCAGCAGCTTCCTCCCCACAGCAGCCTCCTACAATGAGCAGTTCTTC.

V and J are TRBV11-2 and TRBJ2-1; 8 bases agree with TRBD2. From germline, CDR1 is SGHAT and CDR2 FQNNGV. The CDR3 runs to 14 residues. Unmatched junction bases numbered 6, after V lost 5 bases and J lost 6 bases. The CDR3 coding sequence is TGTGCCAGCAGCCAGGGACTAGTAAGCAATGAGCAGTTCTTC. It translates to CASSQGLVSNEQFF.

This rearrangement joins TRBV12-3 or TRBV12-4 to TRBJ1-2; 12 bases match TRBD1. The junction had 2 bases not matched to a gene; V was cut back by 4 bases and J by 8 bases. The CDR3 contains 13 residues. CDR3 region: CASSWGQGAGYTF. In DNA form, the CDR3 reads TGTGCCAGCAGTTGGGGACAGGGGGCCGGCTACACCTTC.

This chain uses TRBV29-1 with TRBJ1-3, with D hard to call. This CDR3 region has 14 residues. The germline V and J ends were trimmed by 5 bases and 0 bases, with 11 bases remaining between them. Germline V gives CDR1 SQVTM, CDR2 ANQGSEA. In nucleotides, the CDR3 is TGCAGCGTTACGGTGGGGAGCTCTGGAAACACCATATATTTT. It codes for CSVTVGSSGNTIYF. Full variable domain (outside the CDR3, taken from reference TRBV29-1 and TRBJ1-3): SAVISQKPSRDICQRGTSLTIQCQVDSQVTMMFWYRQQPGQSLTLIATANQGSEATYESGFVIDKFPISRPNLTFSTLTVSNMSPEDSSIYLCSVTVGSSGNTIYFGEGSWLTVV.

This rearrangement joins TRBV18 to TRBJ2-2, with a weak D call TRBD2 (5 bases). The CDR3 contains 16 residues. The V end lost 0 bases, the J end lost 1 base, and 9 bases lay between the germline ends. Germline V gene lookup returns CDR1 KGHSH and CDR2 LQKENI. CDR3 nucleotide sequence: TGTGCCAGCTCACCACCGTCGGGGTTGAACACCGGGGAGCTGTTTTTT. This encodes CASSPPSGLNTGELFF. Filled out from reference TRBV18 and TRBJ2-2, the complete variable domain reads NAGVMQNPRHLVRRRGQEARLRCSPMKGHSHVYWYRQLPEEGLKFMVYLQKENIIDESGMPKERFSAEFPKEGPSILRIQQVVRGDSAAYFCASSPPSGLNTGELFFGEGSRLTVL.

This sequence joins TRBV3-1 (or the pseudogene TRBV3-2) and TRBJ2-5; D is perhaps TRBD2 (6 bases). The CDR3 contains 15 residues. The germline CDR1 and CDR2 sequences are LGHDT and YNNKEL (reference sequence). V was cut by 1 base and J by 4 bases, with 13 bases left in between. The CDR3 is CASSQVYGGLETQYF. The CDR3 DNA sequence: TGTGCCAGCAGCCAAGTCTACGGGGGACTAGAGACCCAGTACTTC.

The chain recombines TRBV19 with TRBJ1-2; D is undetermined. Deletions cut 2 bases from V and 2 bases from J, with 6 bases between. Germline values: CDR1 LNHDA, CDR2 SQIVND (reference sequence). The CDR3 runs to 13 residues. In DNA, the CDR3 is TGTGCCAGTAGTATATTCGGGAACTATGGCTACACCTTC. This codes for CASSIFGNYGYTF.

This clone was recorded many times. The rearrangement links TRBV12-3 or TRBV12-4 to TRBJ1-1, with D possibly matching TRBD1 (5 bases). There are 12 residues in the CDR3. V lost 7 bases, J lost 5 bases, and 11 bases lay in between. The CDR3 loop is CASNGRGTEAFF. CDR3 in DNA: TGTGCCAGCAACGGCCGGGGGACTGAAGCTTTCTTT.

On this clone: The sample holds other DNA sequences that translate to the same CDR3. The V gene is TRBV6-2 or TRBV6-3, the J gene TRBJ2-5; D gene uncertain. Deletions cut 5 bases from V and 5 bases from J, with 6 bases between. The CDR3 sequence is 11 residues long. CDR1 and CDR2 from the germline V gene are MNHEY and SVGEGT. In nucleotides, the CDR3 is TGTGCCAGCAGTCCCCGTGAGACCCAGTACTTC. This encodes CASSPRETQYF.

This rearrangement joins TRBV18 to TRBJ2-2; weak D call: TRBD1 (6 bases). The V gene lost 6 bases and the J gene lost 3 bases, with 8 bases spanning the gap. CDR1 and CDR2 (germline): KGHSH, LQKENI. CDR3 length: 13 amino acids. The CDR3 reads CASSAGDTGELFF. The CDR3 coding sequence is TGTGCCAGCTCGGCAGGGGACACCGGGGAGCTGTTTTTT.

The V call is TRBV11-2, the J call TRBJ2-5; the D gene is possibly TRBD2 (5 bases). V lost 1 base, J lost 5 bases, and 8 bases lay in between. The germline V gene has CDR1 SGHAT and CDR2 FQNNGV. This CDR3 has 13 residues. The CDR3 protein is CASSLGRRETQYF. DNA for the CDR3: TGTGCCAGCAGCTTAGGACGGAGGGAGACCCAGTACTTC.

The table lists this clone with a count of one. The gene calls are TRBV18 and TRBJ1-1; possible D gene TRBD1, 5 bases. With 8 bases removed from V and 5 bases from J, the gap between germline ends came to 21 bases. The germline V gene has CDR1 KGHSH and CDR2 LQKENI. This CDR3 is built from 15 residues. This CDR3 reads CASAFLEGMGTEAFF. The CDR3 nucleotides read TGTGCCAGCGCCTTTCTGGAGGGGATGGGGACTGAAGCTTTCTTT.

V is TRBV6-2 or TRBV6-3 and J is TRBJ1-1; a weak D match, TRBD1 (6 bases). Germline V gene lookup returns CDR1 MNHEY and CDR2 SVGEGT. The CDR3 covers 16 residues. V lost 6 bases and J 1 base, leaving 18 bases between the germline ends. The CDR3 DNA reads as TGTGCCAGCAGCCAGGGACACCTTCGAGGGAACACTGAAGCTTTCTTT. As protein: CASSQGHLRGNTEAFF.

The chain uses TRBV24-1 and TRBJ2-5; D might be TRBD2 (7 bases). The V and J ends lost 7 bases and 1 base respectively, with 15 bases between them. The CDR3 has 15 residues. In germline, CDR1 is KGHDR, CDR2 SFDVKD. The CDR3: CATRARGAGQETQYF. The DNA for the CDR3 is TGTGCCACCAGAGCACGGGGGGCAGGCCAAGAGACCCAGTACTTC.